The present TCR beta chain was sequenced within a study of blood T cell repertoires in COVID-19. Here immunoSEQ multiplex PCR was the method, and the copy in TCRdb shows in-frame clones only, minus some. The sample carries roughly 120,000 clones, about nine tenths recorded once. With 1 base removed from V and 7 bases from J, the gap between germline ends came to 10 bases. Germline CDR1 MGHRA, CDR2 YSYEKL. The CDR3 has 14 residues. The receptor was derived from a human donor in a cohort sampled during active COVID-19. The chain links TRBV4-1 to TRBJ2-2, with D perhaps TRBD1 (6 bases). The specimen was peripheral blood. The CDR3 nucleotides read TGCGCCAGCAGCCAAGGGGAAGGGGGCGGGGAGCTGTTTTTT. Its protein product is CASSQGEGGGELFF.